These T cell receptor beta chains were read from a single sample in a study of OX40 agonist ivuxolimab in advanced cancers. The repertoire was sequenced with immunoSEQ multiplex PCR; TCRdb's copy has only in-frame clones and lacks some. This table has 25,000 or so clones, around 84% appearing once. The sequencing used CD4+ or CD8+ T cells sorted from blood, collected in a trial of the OX40 agonist ivuxolimab. The receptors stem from an adult with an advanced solid tumor such as melanoma, head and neck, liver or kidney cancer. CDR3s include the opening cysteine and the closing phenylalanine or tryptophan. A D gene is named only where the DNA matches it firmly. Expanded clones get a size class; other rows say once, few or many, or leave the size out.

V gene	D gene	clone size	J gene	CDR3 protein	CDR3 DNA
TRBV11-1	TRBD1	.	TRBJ1-2	CASSYLDRDGGYTF	TGTGCCAGCAGTTACTTGGACAGGGATGGTGGCTACACCTTC
TRBV4-3	.	.	TRBJ1-2	CASSQDIWGPELGSYGYTF	TGCGCCAGCAGCCAAGATATTTGGGGACCGGAGCTAGGTAGCTATGGCTACACCTTC
TRBV6-5	.	.	TRBJ1-1	CASSYSDTEAFF	TGTGCCAGCAGTTACTCGGACACTGAAGCTTTCTTT
TRBV5-5	TRBD2	.	TRBJ2-7	CASSYTRGEDYEQYF	TGTGCCAGCAGCTATACTCGGGGGGAGGACTACGAGCAGTACTTC
TRBV29-1	TRBD1	once	TRBJ2-7	CSVRDSGEQYF	TGCAGCGTGAGGGACAGTGGCGAGCAGTACTTC
TRBV12-5	.	.	TRBJ1-1	CASADDSMNTEAFF	TGTGCTAGTGCCGACGACAGCATGAACACTGAAGCTTTCTTT
TRBV29-1	.	.	TRBJ1-3	CSVEEGAGDTIYF	TGCAGCGTTGAAGAGGGGGCTGGGGACACCATATATTTT
TRBV15	.	.	TRBJ1-2	CATSRGVGYGYTF	TGTGCCACCAGCAGAGGCGTTGGCTATGGCTACACCTTC
TRBV10-2	TRBD2	.	TRBJ2-1	CASRVWRGESNEQFF	TGCGCCAGCAGGGTCTGGCGGGGGGAGTCCAATGAGCAGTTCTTC
TRBV19	.	.	TRBJ2-1	CASSIRGAYNEQFF	TGTGCCAGTAGTATACGGGGGGCATACAATGAGCAGTTCTTC
TRBV7-9	.	once	TRBJ1-1	CASSSGPTEAFF	TGTGCCAGCAGTTCGGGGCCCACTGAAGCTTTCTTT
TRBV7-2	TRBD2	.	TRBJ2-5	CASSLGRRLAYQETQYF	TGTGCCAGCAGCTTGGGCCGAAGACTAGCGTACCAAGAGACCCAGTACTTC
TRBV19	.	.	TRBJ2-1	CASSPLGGSSYNEQFF	TGTGCCAGTAGTCCGCTTGGGGGGAGCTCCTACAATGAGCAGTTCTTC
TRBV9	.	.	TRBJ2-2	CASSPPRSGELFF	TGTGCCAGCAGCCCTCCTCGAAGCGGGGAGCTGTTTTTT
TRBV9	TRBD1	.	TRBJ2-1	CASSVVGQGGNEQFF	TGTGCCAGCAGCGTAGTGGGACAGGGCGGCAATGAGCAGTTCTTC
TRBV9	.	.	TRBJ1-1	CASSARQTVNTEAFF	TGTGCCAGCAGCGCGAGACAGACGGTGAACACTGAAGCTTTCTTT
TRBV6-1	.	.	TRBJ1-2	CASSEYGWVDRNYGYTF	TGTGCCAGCAGTGAGTATGGATGGGTCGACAGGAACTATGGCTACACCTTC
TRBV6-5	.	few	TRBJ2-7	CASSSMAGYRVYEQYF	TGTGCCAGCAGTTCGATGGCGGGGTATCGGGTCTACGAGCAGTACTTC
TRBV27	.	.	TRBJ2-7	CASSAQGGLTYEQYF	TGTGCCAGCAGTGCCCAGGGGGGACTAACTTACGAGCAGTACTTC
TRBV10-3	TRBD2	few	TRBJ2-3	CAISGGTSGVGVSTDTQYF	TGTGCCATCTCGGGCGGGACTAGCGGGGTTGGGGTGAGCACAGATACGCAGTATTTT
TRBV7-9	.	.	TRBJ2-7	CASSHGDNTSGEQYF	TGTGCCAGCAGCCACGGGGACAACACGTCTGGCGAGCAGTACTTC
TRBV5-4	.	.	TRBJ1-5	CASSLPGVNQPQHF	TGTGCCAGCAGCCTTCCCGGAGTGAATCAGCCCCAGCATTTT
TRBV6-5	TRBD2	.	TRBJ2-7	CASSVLWGGEQYF	TGTGCCAGCAGTGTCCTCTGGGGGGGCGAGCAGTACTTC
TRBV6-5	.	.	TRBJ2-7	CASSVYGREGEQYF	TGTGCCAGCAGCGTATACGGACGCGAAGGGGAGCAGTACTTC
TRBV9	TRBD2	.	TRBJ2-1	CASSVDLGTSGYNEQFF	TGTGCCAGCAGCGTAGACCTCGGGACTAGCGGCTACAATGAGCAGTTCTTC
TRBV13	.	.	TRBJ1-6	CASSLGHARVNSPLHF	TGTGCCAGCAGCTTAGGCCACGCCAGGGTTAATTCACCCCTCCACTTT
TRBV6-6	.	.	TRBJ1-2	CASSFGVWGYTF	TGTGCCAGCAGTTTCGGGGTCTGGGGCTACACCTTC
TRBV4-1	.	.	TRBJ2-7	CASSPKSGRRVYEQYF	TGCGCCAGCAGCCCCAAGAGCGGCAGGAGGGTCTACGAGCAGTACTTC
TRBV14	TRBD2	.	TRBJ2-1	CASSQIWTSGHNEQFF	TGTGCCAGCAGCCAGATTTGGACTAGCGGGCACAATGAGCAGTTCTTC
TRBV7-2	.	.	TRBJ1-1	CASSLGGAINTEAFF	TGTGCCAGCAGCTTAGGAGGGGCAATAAATACTGAAGCTTTCTTT
TRBV7-3	TRBD2	.	TRBJ2-3	CASSLLAGGEDTQYF	TGTGCCAGCAGCTTATTAGCGGGGGGAGAAGATACGCAGTATTTT